The 18 T cell receptor beta chains presented below share a single source sample, sequenced in a study of blood T cell repertoires in COVID-19. Sequenced by immunoSEQ multiplex PCR; TCRdb stores in-frame clones only, minus some. The sample consists of some 350,000 clones, about 89% of them appearing once. Specimen: PBMCs or T cells enriched from blood (not recorded which). All receptors come from a woman aged 25 to 39 who had recovered from COVID-19.

This rearrangement joins TRBV19 to TRBJ1-4; possibly TRBD1 for D (5 bases). Trimming cost V 8 bases and J 6 bases, with 13 bases left between them. The length of the CDR3 is 13 residues. Per the germline V gene, CDR1 is LNHDA and CDR2 is SQIVND (reference sequence). CDR3 amino acids: CASGEGVHEKLFF. The CDR3 DNA reads as TGTGCCAGTGGAGAAGGGGTTCATGAAAAACTGTTTTTT.

V is TRBV7-2 and J is TRBJ1-1; D may be TRBD1 (6 bases). Germline assignment: CDR1 SGHTA and CDR2 FQGNSA. The CDR3 length is 13 residues. Trimming took off 1 base at V and 11 bases at J, with 14 bases between the two ends. CDR3 sequence (DNA): TGTGCCAGCAGCTTAGGGGTCAGGGGTGCGGCTTTCTTT. Its translation is CASSLGVRGAAFF.

V gene TRBV3-1 (or the pseudogene TRBV3-2) combines with J gene TRBJ1-2; 7 bases map to TRBD1. Germline V gene lookup returns CDR1 LGHDT and CDR2 YNNKEL (reference sequence). V was clipped by 3 bases and J by 8 bases; unmatched bases: 9. The CDR3 length is 14 residues. The CDR3 loop reads CASSHSTGKYGYTF. In DNA, the CDR3 is TGTGCCAGCAGCCACTCGACAGGGAAGTACGGCTACACCTTC.

The V call is TRBV28, the J call TRBJ1-6, with D perhaps matching TRBD1 (6 bases). The ends were cut back, 5 bases at V and 9 bases at J, with 14 bases in the middle. This CDR3 comprises 14 residues. Germline V CDR1 and CDR2: MDHEN, SYDVKM. The CDR3 sequence is CASSTPGAGSPLHF. The CDR3 DNA is TGTGCCAGCAGTACACCAGGGGCGGGTTCACCCCTCCACTTT.

The chain uses TRBV10-3 and TRBJ1-3, with a weak D call TRBD1 (6 bases). Looked up from germline, CDR1 is ENHRY and CDR2 is SYGVKD. The CDR3 loop spans 15 amino acids. V lost 6 bases and J 0 bases, leaving 12 bases between the germline ends. The DNA of the CDR3 is TGTGCCATCAGGGAACAGGGCTTCTCTGGAAACACCATATATTTT. As protein: CAIREQGFSGNTIYF.

Remarks on this clone: Sequence at one end of the junction differs from germline and may be a read error. J is TRBJ1-2 and V is TRBV12-3 or TRBV12-4; D not resolved. The CDR3 totals 13 residues. CDR3 nucleotides: TGTGCCACCAGTGAGGGTTTCAGCTATGGCTACACCTTC. Its translation: CATSEGFSYGYTF.

J is TRBJ2-7 and V is TRBV10-3, with 8 bases matching TRBD1. The CDR3 sequence is 14 residues long. Trimming took 6 bases from V and 5 from J; bases not matched to a gene: 9. Germline V gives CDR1 ENHRY, CDR2 SYGVKD. The CDR3 sequence: CAIRETGQVDEQYF. CDR3 coding DNA: TGTGCCATCAGGGAAACGGGACAGGTCGACGAGCAGTACTTC.

The chain uses TRBV5-1 and TRBJ2-7; D is uncertain. This CDR3 is 15 amino acids long. Germline CDR1 reads SGHRS; CDR2 reads YFSETQ. V was pared by 0 bases and J by 5 bases, with 15 bases between. CDR3 coding DNA: TGCGCCAGCAGCTTGGGAGGTTTAGAGGCTCACGAGCAGTACTTC. This gives the protein CASSLGGLEAHEQYF. The full variable domain, with the rest looked up from reference TRBV5-1 and TRBJ2-7, is KAGVTQTPRYLIKTRGQQVTLSCSPISGHRSVSWYQQTPGQGLQFLFEYFSETQRNKGNFPGRFSGRQFSNSRSEMNVSTLELGDSALYLCASSLGGLEAHEQYFGPGTRLTVT.

The chain recombines TRBV5-1 with TRBJ2-5, with D hard to call. The CDR3 loop spans 13 amino acids. With 7 bases removed from V and 0 bases from J, the gap between germline ends came to 10 bases. Germline V gene data show CDR1 as SGHRS and CDR2 as YFSETQ. CDR3 region: CASGADHQETQYF. The CDR3 nucleotides read TGCGCCAGCGGAGCTGATCACCAAGAGACCCAGTACTTC.

The chain carries TRBV6-2 or TRBV6-3 and TRBJ2-7; D is perhaps TRBD2 (6 bases). The germline V gene encodes CDR1 MNHEY and CDR2 SVGEGT. There are 17 residues in the CDR3. With 4 bases removed from V and 0 bases from J, the gap between germline ends came to 19 bases. CDR3 amino acids: CASSSFSAAGISYEQYF. CDR3 coding DNA: TGTGCCAGCAGTTCCTTTTCAGCGGCGGGGATCTCCTACGAGCAGTACTTC.

This chain joins TRBV5-1 and TRBJ1-3; 7 bases agree with TRBD1. Germline-derived CDR1 and CDR2 are SGHRS and YFSETQ. This CDR3 has 16 residues. Trimming cost V 7 bases and J 1 base; bases outside gene matches: 11. CDR3 loop: CASREGTESSGNTIYF. In DNA, the CDR3 is TGCGCCAGCCGGGAAGGGACAGAGTCTTCTGGAAACACCATATATTTT.

The chain is built from TRBV6-5 and TRBJ2-7; the D gene is possibly TRBD1 (6 bases). The germline V and J ends were trimmed by 6 bases and 6 bases, with 12 bases remaining between them. The CDR3 loop spans 12 amino acids. The V gene's germline CDR1 is MNHEY and CDR2 SVGAGI. The CDR3 bases are TGTGCCAGCAGCTTCACAGGGACCGAGCAGTACTTC. This encodes CASSFTGTEQYF.

This sequence joins TRBV6-2 or TRBV6-3 and TRBJ2-3, with D unresolved. The CDR3 sequence is 14 residues long. CDR1 MNHEY and CDR2 SVGEGT come from the germline V gene. V was clipped by 10 bases and J by 2 bases, with 16 bases between them. The CDR3 DNA reads TGTGCCATCCGCCCGACATCGTTCACAGATACGCAGTATTTT. Translating it yields CAIRPTSFTDTQYF.

The chain couples TRBV11-2 to TRBJ1-2; tentative D call: TRBD1 (6 bases). CDR1 and CDR2 from the germline V gene are SGHAT and FQNNGV. Trimming took off 3 bases at V and 3 bases at J, with 8 bases between the two ends. The CDR3 is made up of 13 amino acids. The CDR3, as DNA: TGTGCCAGCAGCTTCAGGACAGACTATGGCTACACCTTC. Residues: CASSFRTDYGYTF.

The V gene is TRBV28, the J gene TRBJ1-2; D ambiguous. Per germline, CDR1 MDHEN and CDR2 SYDVKM. The CDR3 spans 13 residues. The V end was cut by 8 bases, the J end by 4 bases, with 14 bases between. CDR3 DNA sequence: TGTGCCAGCTCCGAGGGCACGGGCTATGGCTACACCTTC. The encoded protein is CASSEGTGYGYTF.

V and J are TRBV6-4 and TRBJ2-7, with 7 positions matching TRBD2. The V segment lost 3 bases and the J segment 0 bases; nucleotides outside the gene matches: 5. CDR1 is MRHNA and CDR2 is SNTAGT in the germline V gene. The CDR3 is 15 residues long. The CDR3 sequence: CASSEERGSSYEQYF. In DNA form, the CDR3 reads TGTGCCAGCAGTGAGGAGCGGGGAAGCTCCTACGAGCAGTACTTC.

The chain joins TRBV11-2 to TRBJ2-1, with D perhaps matching TRBD1 (6 bases). Per germline, CDR1 SGHAT and CDR2 FQNNGV. The length of the CDR3 is 17 residues. Trimming shortened V by 0 bases and J by 7 bases, and 19 bases separated the two germline ends. This CDR3 is CASSLDLSRGPSNEQFF. The CDR3 bases are TGTGCCAGCAGCTTAGATCTTAGCAGGGGCCCCTCGAATGAGCAGTTCTTC.

CDR3 DNA: TGCGCCAGCAGCTTGGGACTCTCAACAGGGGGCAATCAGCCCCAGCATTTT. Its translation: CASSLGLSTGGNQPQHF. V is TRBV5-1 and J is TRBJ1-5; 7 bases line up with TRBD1. V lost 0 bases and J lost 2; bases outside the gene matches: 8. Germline CDR1 reads SGHRS; CDR2 reads YFSETQ. CDR3 length: 17 residues.